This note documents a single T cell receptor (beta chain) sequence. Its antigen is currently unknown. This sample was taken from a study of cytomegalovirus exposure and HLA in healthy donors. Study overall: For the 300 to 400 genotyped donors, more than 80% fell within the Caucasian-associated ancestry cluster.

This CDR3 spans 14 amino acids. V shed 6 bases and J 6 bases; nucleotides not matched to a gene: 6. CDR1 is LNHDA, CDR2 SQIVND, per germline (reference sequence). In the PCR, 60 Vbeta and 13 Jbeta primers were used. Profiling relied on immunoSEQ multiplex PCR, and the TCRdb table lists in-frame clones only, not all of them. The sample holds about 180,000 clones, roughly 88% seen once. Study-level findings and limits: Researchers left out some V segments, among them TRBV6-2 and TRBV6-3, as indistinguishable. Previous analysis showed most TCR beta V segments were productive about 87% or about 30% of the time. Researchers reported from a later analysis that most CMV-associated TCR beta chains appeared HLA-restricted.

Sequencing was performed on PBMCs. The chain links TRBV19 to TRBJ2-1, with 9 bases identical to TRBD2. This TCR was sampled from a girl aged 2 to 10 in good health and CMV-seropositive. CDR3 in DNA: TGTGCCAGTAGCTCAGCGGGAGGTCTCAATGAGCAGTTCTTC. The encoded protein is CASSSAGGLNEQFF.